Below are 27 T cell receptor beta chains sequenced from a single sample in a study of blood T cell repertoires in COVID-19 (dated by TCRdb to between 2020 and 2021). The library was made by the immunoSEQ multiplex PCR assay. TCRdb re-hosts the immuneACCESS table, in-frame sequences only. Its copies lack some clones; in the studies checked, an unresolved V gene accounts for under half of them, and the cause for the rest is not known. The table for this sample lists some 250,000 clones; roughly 86% of them were counted only once. Around 0.8% of the sample belongs to the ten largest clones. The sample taken for sequencing was peripheral blood. These receptors were taken from a woman in her twenties or thirties with acute or convalescent COVID-19.

Here the CDR3 reads CASSPTGAGQPQHF. The CDR3 DNA reads as TGTGCCAGCAGCCCGACAGGGGCGGGACAGCCCCAGCATTTT. The J gene is TRBJ1-5, the V gene TRBV9, with 8 bases identical to TRBD1. This CDR3 region has 14 residues. Germline V gene data show CDR1 as SGDLS and CDR2 as YYNGEE. With V trimmed by 4 bases and J by 7 bases, 7 bases remained unmatched.

V is TRBV27 and J is TRBJ2-3, with D perhaps matching TRBD2 (6 bases). This CDR3 has 15 amino acids. V shed 3 bases and J shed 1 base, with 11 bases lying between them. CDR1 MNHEY and CDR2 SMNVEV come from the germline V gene (reference sequence). The CDR3 loop reads CASSFKTGGTDTQYF. The CDR3 DNA sequence: TGTGCCAGCAGTTTTAAGACGGGAGGCACAGATACGCAGTATTTT.

The chain has TRBV7-8 and TRBJ1-5, with D possibly matching TRBD1 (5 bases). V was shortened by 5 bases and J by 0 bases, with 11 bases between the two germline ends. Germline CDR1 is SGHVS and CDR2 is FQNEAQ. This CDR3 is 15 amino acids long. The CDR3 DNA reads TGTGCCAGCAGCCGAGGACAATATAGCAATCAGCCCCAGCATTTT. Its translation is CASSRGQYSNQPQHF. Filled out from reference TRBV7-8 and TRBJ1-5, the complete variable domain reads GAGVSQSPRYKVAKRGQDVALRCDPISGHVSLFWYQQALGQGPEFLTYFQNEAQLDKSGLPSDRFFAERPEGSVSTLKIQRTQQEDSAVYLCASSRGQYSNQPQHFGDGTRLSIL.

CDR3 protein: CASNPLGGYEQYF. In nucleotides, the CDR3 is TGTGCCAGCAATCCCCTAGGGGGCTACGAGCAGTACTTC. This chain uses TRBV6-5 with TRBJ2-7, with D tentatively TRBD1 (6 bases). The V gene's germline CDR1 is MNHEY and CDR2 SVGAGI. The CDR3 length is 13 residues. The V end lost 7 bases, the J end lost 3 bases, and 13 bases lay between the germline ends.

V and J are TRBV6-1 and TRBJ2-5; TRBD2 agrees at 12 bases. Losses at the gene ends were 2 bases for V and 2 bases for J; bases not matched to a gene: 0. The CDR3 loop spans 15 amino acids. CDR1 is MNHNS and CDR2 is SASEGT in the germline V gene. The chain's CDR3 is CASSELAGGQETQYF. The CDR3 DNA is TGTGCCAGCAGTGAACTAGCGGGAGGGCAAGAGACCCAGTACTTC.

This chain uses TRBV3-1 (or the pseudogene TRBV3-2) with TRBJ1-3; 7 bases agree with TRBD1. The CDR3 extends over 15 amino acids. Germline values: CDR1 LGHDT, CDR2 YNNKEL (reference sequence). V was pared by 1 base and J by 2 bases, with 2 bases of the junction left unmatched. The CDR3 spells CASSQGGTAGNTIYF. CDR3 bases: TGTGCCAGCAGCCAAGGAGGGACAGCTGGAAACACCATATATTTT.

This chain uses TRBV27 with TRBJ2-7; D remains unclear. The CDR3 is 12 residues long. Germline CDR1 and CDR2: MNHEY and SMNVEV (reference sequence). Trimming pared 4 bases from V and 5 bases from J, leaving 9 bases between. The CDR3 region is CASSSSPHEQYF. CDR3 bases: TGTGCCAGCAGTTCCTCCCCCCACGAGCAGTACTTC.

The gene calls are TRBV5-1 and TRBJ2-3; 11 bases fit TRBD1. The CDR3 contains 17 residues. After removal of 1 base from V and 3 bases from J, the junction contained 7 bases not matched to a gene. CDR1 SGHRS and CDR2 YFSETQ come from the germline V gene. The CDR3, as DNA: TGCGCCAGCAGCTTGACGGCCGGGACAGGGGGTACAGATACGCAGTATTTT. Its translation: CASSLTAGTGGTDTQYF. The full variable domain, rest sourced from reference TRBV5-1 and TRBJ2-3, is KAGVTQTPRYLIKTRGQQVTLSCSPISGHRSVSWYQQTPGQGLQFLFEYFSETQRNKGNFPGRFSGRQFSNSRSEMNVSTLELGDSALYLCASSLTAGTGGTDTQYFGPGTRLTVL.

Concerning this clone: At one end, the junction sequence differs from germline, possibly due to a read error. This sequence joins TRBV3-1 (or the pseudogene TRBV3-2) and TRBJ2-5, with D maybe TRBD2 (6 bases). CDR3 length: 15 amino acids. CDR1 is LGHDT and CDR2 is YNNKEL in the germline V gene (reference sequence). CDR3 loop: CASSQTRGSQGTQYF. CDR3 sequence (DNA): TGTGCCAGCTCCCAGACTAGAGGGTCTCAAGGGACCCAGTACTTC.

The rearrangement joins TRBV6-5 to TRBJ1-6; D is uncertain. The CDR3 is 14 amino acids. Trimming took 7 bases from V and 5 from J, leaving 12 bases between them. Germline values: CDR1 MNHEY, CDR2 SVGAGI. Here the CDR3 DNA reads TGTGCCAGCAAGGACTATTCGGATAATTCACCCCTCCACTTT. Translation gives CASKDYSDNSPLHF.

CDR3: CASSFQTSGRSSSYEQYF. The CDR3 coding sequence is TGTGCCAGCAGCTTCCAGACTAGCGGGAGGTCGAGCTCCTACGAGCAGTACTTC. V usage is TRBV7-2 and J usage is TRBJ2-7; TRBD2 aligns across 13 bases. This CDR3 spans 18 amino acids. Trimming cost V 3 bases and J 0 bases; bases outside gene matches: 8. The germline CDR1 and CDR2 sequences are SGHTA and FQGNSA.

This chain links TRBV10-1 with TRBJ2-3; 9 nucleotides align to TRBD1. Looked up from germline, CDR1 is WNHNN and CDR2 is SYGVQD (reference sequence). V shed 6 bases, J shed 5 bases, and the junction held 3 bases outside the gene matches. There are 13 residues in the CDR3. The CDR3 region is CASSGQGIDTQYF. In DNA, the CDR3 is TGCGCCAGCAGCGGACAGGGGATAGATACGCAGTATTTT.

The V call is TRBV6-5, the J call TRBJ1-5; 7 positions match TRBD1. The CDR3 contains 15 residues. The J segment lost 4 bases and the V segment lost 5 bases, leaving 8 bases of the junction unmatched. Germline CDR1 MNHEY, CDR2 SVGAGI. The CDR3 sequence is CASSLYGQENQPQHF. The DNA for the CDR3 is TGTGCCAGCAGTCTATACGGACAGGAAAATCAGCCCCAGCATTTT.

The chain has TRBV2 and TRBJ2-3, with D possibly matching TRBD2 (6 bases). Trimming left V 5 bases short and J 0 bases short, with 12 bases between. The CDR3 is made up of 15 amino acids. Germline V gene data show CDR1 as SNHLY and CDR2 as FYNNEI. The chain's CDR3 is CASSHGTFSTDTQYF. CDR3 in DNA: TGTGCCAGCAGTCACGGGACTTTTAGCACAGATACGCAGTATTTT.

V and J are TRBV6-5 and TRBJ2-1; 12 bases align to TRBD2. This CDR3 spans 16 amino acids. The V and J ends lost 2 bases and 8 bases, in that order; junction bases with no gene match: 7. Germline V gene sequence: CDR1 MNHEY, CDR2 SVGAGI. CDR3 region: CASSYQGTSGYHEQFF. CDR3 in DNA: TGTGCCAGCAGTTACCAAGGGACTAGCGGGTATCATGAGCAGTTCTTC.

The chain joins TRBV10-1 to TRBJ2-1; 10 bases are shared with TRBD1. The germline gives CDR1 WNHNN, CDR2 SYGVQD (reference sequence). Trimming took 6 bases from V and 12 from J; bases not matched to a gene: 8. The CDR3 has 13 amino acids. This chain's CDR3 is CASSLTGTGVQFF. CDR3 nucleotide sequence: TGCGCCAGCAGCCTGACCGGGACAGGGGTGCAGTTCTTC.

This clone showed up just a few times. The chain joins TRBV19 to TRBJ2-1; 14 bases are a match to TRBD2. Germline V gives CDR1 LNHDA, CDR2 SQIVND (reference sequence). V lost 6 bases, J lost 10 bases, and 8 bases stayed unmatched. The CDR3 is 15 residues long. CDR3 DNA sequence: TGTGCCAGTAGCGGGACTAGCGGGAGTTCCCGGGAGCAGTTCTTC. This gives the protein CASSGTSGSSREQFF. Together with reference TRBV19 and TRBJ2-1, the CDR3 gives the full variable domain: DGGITQSPKYLFRKEGQNVTLSCEQNLNHDAMYWYRQDPGQGLRLIYYSQIVNDFQKGDIAEGYSVSREKKESFPLTVTSAQKNPTAFYLCASSGTSGSSREQFFGPGTRLTVL.

The chain employs TRBV9 and TRBJ2-2, with 8 bases fitting TRBD2. Looked up from germline, CDR1 is SGDLS and CDR2 is YYNGEE. The CDR3 covers 15 residues. V gave up 3 bases and J gave up 6 bases; unmatched junction bases: 7. In DNA form, the CDR3 reads TGTGCCAGCAGCGGAAGCGGGAGTGTTGCCGGGGAGCTGTTTTTT. Translating it yields CASSGSGSVAGELFF.

V and J are TRBV19 and TRBJ1-1; D ambiguous. V was clipped by 4 bases and J by 10 bases, with 10 bases between them. The CDR3 sequence is 11 residues long. Germline CDR1 and CDR2: LNHDA and SQIVND (reference sequence). The CDR3 DNA follows: TGTGCCAGTAGTAAGCGGGAATCAGCTTTCTTT. Protein product: CASSKRESAFF.

The genes are TRBV27 and TRBJ2-2; D uncertain. CDR1 and CDR2 (germline): MNHEY, SMNVEV (reference sequence). The CDR3 runs 13 residues. V was pared by 4 bases and J by 5 bases, with 8 bases between. CDR3 sequence: CASSSLLTGELFF. In DNA, the CDR3 is TGTGCCAGCAGTTCGTTGCTAACCGGGGAGCTGTTTTTT.

This chain uses TRBV19 with TRBJ1-5; weak D call: TRBD1 (6 bases). The CDR3 has 13 residues. Deletions cut 9 bases from V and 1 base from J, with 10 bases between. CDR1 is LNHDA and CDR2 is SQIVND in the germline V gene (reference sequence). CDR3 nucleotide sequence: TGTGCCAGCCAGGACAGAAGCAATCAGCCCCAGCATTTT. Translated: CASQDRSNQPQHF.

This chain links TRBV6-5 with TRBJ1-4; 7 bases agree with TRBD1. Trimming cost V 8 bases and J 8 bases; bases outside gene matches: 8. Germline CDR1 reads MNHEY; CDR2 reads SVGAGI. The CDR3 extends over 13 amino acids. CDR3 region: CASGDRQGEKLFF. The CDR3 coding sequence is TGTGCCAGCGGAGACCGACAGGGAGAAAAACTGTTTTTT.

The V gene is TRBV5-8, the J gene TRBJ2-3; D is perhaps TRBD2 (5 bases). Per the germline V gene, CDR1 is SGHTS and CDR2 is YDEGEE. The CDR3 is 14 amino acids. Trimming shortened V by 1 base and J by 4 bases, and 10 bases separated the two germline ends. The CDR3 coding sequence is TGTGCCAGCAGCTTGACGCGGAGGCCAGATACGCAGTATTTT. It codes for CASSLTRRPDTQYF.

This clone appeared once. The V call is TRBV5-6, the J call TRBJ2-2, with 9 positions matching TRBD1. The germline gives CDR1 SGHDT, CDR2 YYEEEE. V shed 4 bases, J shed 8 bases, and the junction held 3 bases outside the gene matches. This CDR3 region has 13 residues. The CDR3 DNA reads as TGTGCCAGCAGCCTTGGGACAGGGGGGGAGCTGTTTTTT. This sequence encodes CASSLGTGGELFF.

The J gene is TRBJ2-5, the V gene TRBV6-1; a possible D gene is TRBD1 (5 bases). The CDR3 loop spans 12 amino acids. Germline-derived CDR1 and CDR2 are MNHNS and SASEGT. Trimming removed 2 bases at V and 7 bases at J, with 8 bases between. CDR3 DNA sequence: TGTGCCAGCAGTGAACGTAGGGGGACCCAGTACTTC. This sequence encodes CASSERRGTQYF.

The genes are TRBV27 and TRBJ2-7; TRBD1 might be the D (6 bases). Trimming shortened V by 7 bases and J by 10 bases, and 14 bases separated the two germline ends. The CDR3 consists of 11 residues. Germline V gene data show CDR1 as MNHEY and CDR2 as SMNVEV (reference sequence). The DNA for the CDR3 is TGTGCCAGCACCGGTATCAGGGGTCAGTACTTC. Amino acid sequence: CASTGIRGQYF.

V gene TRBV7-2 combines with J gene TRBJ2-5; TRBD2 is a possible D gene (5 bases). V dropped 0 bases and J dropped 5 bases, with 13 bases sitting between them. CDR1 is SGHTA, CDR2 FQGNSA, per germline. CDR3 size: 15 residues. The CDR3 sequence: CASSLAETISETQYF. The CDR3 nucleotides read TGTGCCAGCAGCTTAGCCGAGACTATATCTGAGACCCAGTACTTC.